This is a list of T cell receptor beta chains from one sample in a study of CD8 T cells in ankylosing spondylitis. TCRdb ran MiXCR on the 5' RACE reads and lists one entry per CDR3 protein. Of 250,000 or so distinct CDR3 sequences listed, 9.5% to 12% were seen once; the top ten hold less than 7%. The sample consisted of blood, either unsorted or a sorted T cell fraction (not recorded which). All receptors come from a male donor with ankylosing spondylitis or in good health (not recorded which). Each CDR3 is given with its conserved first and last residue. A clone size is listed for some rows: how often the clone was seen (once, few, many), or a class if it is expanded.

clone size,J gene,V gene,CDR3 protein
many,TRBJ2-3,TRBV12-3/TRBV12-4,CASSQWGDADTQYF
many,TRBJ1-1,TRBV20-1,CSASPLLDGNTEAFF
many,TRBJ1-2,TRBV15,CATSRDLQTTGYTF
few,TRBJ1-1,TRBV7-9,CASSFHVENTEAFF
few,TRBJ2-5,TRBV6-5,CASSYWQGQETQYF
few,TRBJ1-2,TRBV6-5,CASSQGKGAYTF
.,TRBJ2-5,TRBV7-6,CASSKEGQGQETQYF
.,TRBJ1-4,TRBV9,CASSAGANVGRPEKKLLF
.,TRBJ1-1,TRBV5-1,CASSLGQAGTEAFF
many,TRBJ2-2,TRBV5-1,CASTRLAENTGELFF
many,TRBJ2-2,TRBV5-1,CASSLESRAANTGELFF
.,TRBJ2-1,TRBV5-1,CASSFGGGLAYNEQFF
many,TRBJ1-1,TRBV9,CASSVDVGRYTEAFF
few,TRBJ2-1,TRBV3-1,CASNFGLADNEQFF
few,TRBJ2-5,TRBV5-1,CASSLDLGETQYF
many,TRBJ2-3,TRBV5-1,CASSLDGGRAGDTQYF
many,TRBJ1-1,TRBV11-2,CASTARGDTEAFF
.,TRBJ1-4,TRBV4-1,CASSQRGALSEKLFF
.,TRBJ2-3,TRBV11-2,CASSLSQGSWTDTQYF
few,TRBJ2-3,TRBV5-4,CASSARGGSTVDTQYF
many,TRBJ2-7,TRBV7-6,CASSGQRNPSSYEQYF
.,TRBJ2-1,TRBV12-3/TRBV12-4,CASTLESPWGNEQFF
.,TRBJ2-2,TRBV7-9,CASSPPGGELFF
many,TRBJ1-1,TRBV11-1,CASSPGARGLNTEAFF
many,TRBJ1-2,TRBV7-2,CASSLGWGYDYGYTF
many,TRBJ1-6,TRBV6-1,CASSLTYEDSPLHF
many,TRBJ2-1,TRBV28,CASSRYWGGTRSYNEQFF
.,TRBJ2-2,TRBV5-1,CASTFRQGAGELFF
.,TRBJ2-3,TRBV7-3,CASSLLGTSGTLTDTQYF
few,TRBJ1-5,TRBV28,CASNTGVRFSHF
many,TRBJ2-1,TRBV29-1,CSADLLDKTYNEQFF
many,TRBJ2-7,TRBV29-1,CSVLDRSGSYEQYF
many,TRBJ2-3,TRBV29-1,CSVGGLFTDTQYF
many,TRBJ1-2,TRBV5-1,CASSLEGSAVDYGYTF
few,TRBJ1-1,TRBV2,CASSEPIDLWGEKNTEAFF
many,TRBJ2-4,TRBV27,CASSGREGEKNIQYF
few,TRBJ1-1,TRBV12-3/TRBV12-4,CASNGDNTEAFF
many,TRBJ2-4,TRBV20-1,CSARAGVGGTKNIQYF
many,TRBJ1-2,TRBV27,CASSSWTGKGYTF
few,TRBJ1-1,TRBV11-2,CASSIRDRLSEAFF
many,TRBJ1-6,TRBV6-5,CASSSGDLHQSPLHF
.,TRBJ2-1,TRBV27,CASSATPPWELQGYNEQFF